Ten or more counts support the clone carrying this T cell receptor beta chain. A primer in the constant region served to generate TCR beta cDNA from 500 ng of total RNA. TCR beta libraries came from three nested multiplex PCR rounds using slightly modified ARM-PCR. TRBV1-TRBV30 forward primers and a C-beta reverse primer were used in the first two PCR rounds, which each ran for approximately 10 cycles. TCRdb called the multiplex PCR reads again in MiXCR, with one record for every CDR3 protein. Among about 110,000 distinct CDR3 sequences listed, around 62% were seen once. Co-extraction of RNA and DNA was performed on about 19-32 mg of unsorted bulk tissue. The germline V and J ends were trimmed by 1 base and 1 base, with 4 bases remaining between them. Germline assignment: CDR1 MGHRA and CDR2 YSYEKL. The length of the CDR3 is 13 residues. These data are taken from a study of tumor-infiltrating lymphocytes in primary liver carcinoma.

The V gene is TRBV4-1, the J gene TRBJ1-1; D is uncertain. Sequencing was done on a sample of liver tumor tissue from sampling region 1. Subset here: tumor region T1, superior pole. The TCR sequence derives from a woman aged 60-75 years with primary liver carcinoma and hepatitis B virus infection. CDR3 protein: CASSQGPNTEAFF. As DNA, the CDR3 is TGCGCCAGCAGCCAAGGCCCGAACACTGAAGCTTTCTTT.